A selection of T cell receptor beta chains follows, all from one sample in a study of metastatic and nonmetastatic thyroid tumors. Using MiXCR, TCRdb re-called clones from the PCR reads. The table records about 93,000 clones, roughly an eighth of them present only once. Sequencing input: blood. The origin of the receptors is a female donor with papillary thyroid cancer or a benign thyroid nodule (not recorded which). Some clones in this sample may be carry-over from other donors' samples. CDR3s include the opening cysteine and the closing phenylalanine or tryptophan. The D gene is left open where the match is weak. Expanded clones are given a class, and other clones once, few, many or no size at all.

>NA|many|TRBJ1-2|TRBV5-6
TGTGCCAGCAGCTTTCGACAGACTTTCTATGGCTACACCTTC
CASSFRQTFYGYTF
>TRBD1|many|TRBJ2-7|TRBV5-1
TGCGCCAGCAGCGTAGGACAGGGAACAACGAGCGAGCAGTACTTC
CASSVGQGTTSEQYF
>NA|few|TRBJ2-7|TRBV7-8
TGTGCCAGCAGCTTGGGAAGGGGGAGGCGCCCTTCCTACGAGCAGTACTTC
CASSLGRGRRPSYEQYF
>NA|NA|TRBJ2-7|TRBV24-1
TGTGCCACCAGTGAGGGTAGCCGCAACGAGCAGTACTTC
CATSEGSRNEQYF
>NA|many|TRBJ2-2|TRBV19
TGTGCCAGTAGCGGGGAGGGGGGGTCTAGCGGGGAGCTGTTTTTT
CASSGEGGSSGELFF
>NA|NA|TRBJ1-3|TRBV5-1
TGCGCCAGCAGCTTGGCCGGGAGGGGAAACACCATATATTTT
CASSLAGRGNTIYF
>NA|many|TRBJ2-6|TRBV6-2/TRBV6-3
TGTGCCAGCAGTTACGGGGGGGCCAACGTCCTGACTTTC
CASSYGGANVLTF
>TRBD1|many|TRBJ2-7|TRBV5-1
TGCGCCAGCACCCCATTAGGGACAGGGGGCACCTACGAGCAGTACTTC
CASTPLGTGGTYEQYF
>NA|many|TRBJ1-5|TRBV19
TGTGCCAGTAGTATGACAGTAGCCGACCCCTATAGCAATCAGCCCCAGCATTTT
CASSMTVADPYSNQPQHF
>NA|many|TRBJ2-7|TRBV9
TGTGCCAGCAGCGCCGGCGGTAGTGGGAGCTCCTACGAGCAGTACTTC
CASSAGGSGSSYEQYF
>NA|many|TRBJ2-1|TRBV5-6
TGTGCCAGCAGCTCTACGGCGAGTGGGTTAAGCTCCTACAATGAGCAGTTCTTC
CASSSTASGLSSYNEQFF
>NA|many|TRBJ1-1|TRBV5-1
TGCGCCAGCATGCTGGGGTTCGCAGGGGACACTGAAGCTTTCTTT
CASMLGFAGDTEAFF
>NA|many|TRBJ2-7|TRBV28
TGTGCCAGCAGCCCCGGGGGCGGATCCTACGAGCAGTACTTC
CASSPGGGSYEQYF
>NA|many|TRBJ1-1|TRBV6-5
TGTGCCAGCAGTTACACTCAGGGGATTGCTTTCTTT
CASSYTQGIAFF
>NA|many|TRBJ1-4|TRBV7-2
TGTGCCAGCAGCTTATTGCCGGTCAGGGAAGGAAAACTGTTTTTT
CASSLLPVREGKLFF
>NA|many|TRBJ2-3|TRBV20-1
TGCAGTGCAAACCGGGCAGGGGTCCCAGATACGCAGTATTTT
CSANRAGVPDTQYF
>NA|many|TRBJ2-5|TRBV6-1
TGTGCCAGCAGTGAAGCGGGCGGACCGAACGACCAGTACTTC
CASSEAGGPNDQYF
>NA|NA|TRBJ1-4|TRBV7-2
TGTGCCAGCAGCTTGGGGGCTTCAGAAAAACTGTTTTTT
CASSLGASEKLFF
>TRBD2|many|TRBJ2-5|TRBV2
TGTGCCAGCAGTGTGACTAGCGGGAGGGCCAAGACCCAGTACTTC
CASSVTSGRAKTQYF
>NA|NA|TRBJ2-3|TRBV12-3/TRBV12-4
TGTGCCAGCAGGGACGCCCACAGGGCTTCAACCGCTCCGCAGTATTTT
CASRDAHRASTAPQYF
>TRBD1|many|TRBJ1-2|TRBV28
TGTGCCAGCAGTTTCGACAGGGACTATGGCTACACCTTC
CASSFDRDYGYTF
>TRBD2|many|TRBJ2-7|TRBV11-3
TGTGCCAGCAGCTGGGGGGTTCGAGTGCGGGGGAACTACGAGCAGTACTTC
CASSWGVRVRGNYEQYF
>NA|many|TRBJ2-5|TRBV20-1
TGCAGTGCTGACAGTGGGTCAGGGGTAGAGACCCAGTACTTC
CSADSGSGVETQYF
>NA|many|TRBJ2-7|TRBV27
TGTGCCAGCAGTCCTACCCCCACGTGGCGGTTCTACGAGCAGTACTTC
CASSPTPTWRFYEQYF
>TRBD1|many|TRBJ2-3|TRBV6-1
TGTGCCAGCAGTTCACCGGACAGGGGGCTCGCAGATACGCAGTATTTT
CASSSPDRGLADTQYF
>TRBD1|many|TRBJ1-5|TRBV19
TGTGCCAGTAGTACCTCCGGGACAGGGGGCAATCAGCCCCAGCATTTT
CASSTSGTGGNQPQHF
>NA|NA|TRBJ2-1|TRBV20-1
TGCAGTGCTAGAGATGGGGCGGGACCGTACAATGATCTGTTCTTC
CSARDGAGPYNDLFF
>NA|many|TRBJ2-6|TRBV6-2/TRBV6-3
TGTGCCAGCAGAATAACCCCGTCTGGGGCCAACGTCCTGACTTTC
CASRITPSGANVLTF
>NA|many|TRBJ2-2|TRBV7-2
TGTGCCAGCAGCTTAGCAAGCTTGGATAAGCTGTTTTTT
CASSLASLDKLFF
>NA|many|TRBJ2-2|TRBV25-1
TGTGCCAGCAACCGGGACGAAAATACCGGGGAGCTGTTTTTT
CASNRDENTGELFF
>TRBD1|many|TRBJ1-4|TRBV25-1
TGTGCCAGCAGTGAACCTACGTACGGGACAGGCTTTGAAAAACTGTTTTTT
CASSEPTYGTGFEKLFF
>NA|many|TRBJ1-1|TRBV19
TGTGCCAGTAGTATGGCACGGGGTGAAGCTTTCTTT
CASSMARGEAFF
>TRBD2|many|TRBJ2-1|TRBV6-4
TGTGCCAGCAGCCAACTAGCGGGAGGGCCTTTCTCTGAGCAGTTCTTC
CASSQLAGGPFSEQFF
>NA|many|TRBJ2-2|TRBV15
TGTGCCACCAGCAGAGATCTTGTAGTGGGGACCGGGGAGCTGTTTTTT
CATSRDLVVGTGELFF
>NA|many|TRBJ2-1|TRBV7-2
TGTGCCAGCAGCATTACTAATGAGCAGTTCTTC
CASSITNEQFF
>TRBD2|NA|TRBJ2-7|TRBV4-3
TGCGCCAGCAGCCTATTGGGCGGGGGGGCGATGGCTTACGAGCAGTACTTC
CASSLLGGGAMAYEQYF
>NA|many|TRBJ1-5|TRBV27
TGTGCCAGCAGACGGTCTACCGACTCAACGGGGCCCCAGCATTTT
CASRRSTDSTGPQHF
>NA|many|TRBJ1-6|TRBV20-1
TGCAGTGCTAGAGTCGCTAATTCACCCCTCCACTTT
CSARVANSPLHF
>NA|many|TRBJ1-3|TRBV29-1
TGCAGCGTTGAGGACATCACGAAACGAGGAAACACCATATATTTT
CSVEDITKRGNTIYF
>NA|few|TRBJ2-7|TRBV6-1
TGTGCCAGCAGTGAAAAGGCAGGCCACTCCTACGAGCAGTACTTC
CASSEKAGHSYEQYF
>NA|many|TRBJ2-2|TRBV6-1
TGTGCCAGCAGTAGAAACAGGATGAACACCGGGGAGCTGTTTTTT
CASSRNRMNTGELFF
>NA|NA|TRBJ2-7|TRBV27
TGTGCCAGCAGTTCTTACCAAACGAAGACTAAAGGGAGACTCTACGAGCAGTACTTC
CASSSYQTKTKGRLYEQYF